These 7 T cell receptor beta chains share one sample of origin, sequenced in a study of blood T cell repertoires in COVID-19. This table comes from immunoSEQ multiplex PCR, and its TCRdb copy is limited to in-frame clones, with some not included. The data contain about 100,000 clones, 85% of them seen just once; the ten biggest clones take up about 1.8%. Sequencing used peripheral blood. The origin of the receptors is a woman between 65 and 79 years old with active or convalescent COVID-19.

This chain connects TRBV28 to TRBJ1-2; the match to TRBD1 covers 7 bases. This CDR3 has 13 amino acids. Germline CDR1 reads MDHEN; CDR2 reads SYDVKM. The junction had 9 bases not matched to a gene; V was cut back by 8 bases and J by 6 bases. CDR3 sequence (DNA): TGTGCCAGCCAGGGGGGCGGGATGGATGGCTACACCTTC. Its translation: CASQGGGMDGYTF.

The rearrangement links TRBV28 to TRBJ1-2; 7 nucleotides align to TRBD1. This CDR3 spans 13 amino acids. CDR1 is MDHEN and CDR2 is SYDVKM in the germline V gene. J gave up 7 bases and V 6 bases, and 8 bases lay outside the gene matches. CDR3 sequence (DNA): TGTGCCAGCAGCCTACAGGGGTTCTCTGGCTACACCTTC. It codes for CASSLQGFSGYTF.

The chain recombines TRBV5-1 with TRBJ2-2; 14 bases are shared with TRBD2. The V segment lost 6 bases and the J segment 7 bases; nucleotides outside the gene matches: 11. CDR1 SGHRS and CDR2 YFSETQ come from the germline V gene. The CDR3 runs 17 residues. The CDR3 here is CASTYGTSGGYGGELFF. The CDR3 bases are TGCGCCAGCACCTACGGGACTAGCGGGGGTTATGGCGGGGAGCTGTTTTTT.

The rearrangement joins TRBV19 to TRBJ1-1; D not certain. Looked up from germline, CDR1 is LNHDA and CDR2 is SQIVND (reference sequence). This CDR3 comprises 13 residues. V dropped 5 bases and J dropped 1 base, with 8 bases sitting between them. This chain's CDR3 is CASSLTANTEAFF. DNA of the CDR3: TGTGCCAGTAGTCTTACAGCGAACACTGAAGCTTTCTTT.

A few counts support this clone. The V and J genes are TRBV2 and TRBJ2-1, with 12 bases lining up with TRBD1. V lost 7 bases, J lost 8 bases, and 6 bases stayed unmatched. The CDR3 length is 14 residues. From germline, CDR1 is SNHLY and CDR2 FYNNEI. The DNA of the CDR3 is TGTGCCAGCACTGGGACAGGGGGCGTGGATGAGCAGTTCTTC. Protein: CASTGTGGVDEQFF.

This clone was picked up a small number of times. This rearrangement joins TRBV9 to TRBJ1-2; 11 bases are shared with TRBD1. V trimming: 3 bases; J trimming: 3 bases; junction bases outside the gene matches: 4. The length of the CDR3 is 15 residues. CDR1 and CDR2 (germline): SGDLS, YYNGEE. The CDR3 bases are TGTGCCAGCAGCGCCGGACAGGGGGCACACTATGGCTACACCTTC. Amino acid sequence: CASSAGQGAHYGYTF. The full variable domain, its missing parts supplied by reference TRBV9 and TRBJ1-2, is DSGVTQTPKHLITATGQRVTLRCSPRSGDLSVYWYQQSLDQGLQFLIQYYNGEERAKGNILERFSAQQFPDLHSELNLSSLELGDSALYFCASSAGQGAHYGYTFGSGTRLTVV.

The CDR3 bases are TGTGCCAGCAGTGAATGGGGGACAGGTTTTGTCTACGAGCAGTACTTC. Its protein is CASSEWGTGFVYEQYF. This chain uses TRBV6-1 with TRBJ2-7, with 8 bases identical to TRBD1. Germline-derived CDR1 and CDR2 are MNHNS and SASEGT. V trimming: 2 bases; J trimming: 3 bases; junction bases outside the gene matches: 9. CDR3 length: 16 amino acids.